Sequencing of this TCR beta chain was carried out in a study of T-cell memory formation after mild COVID-19. Comment on this clonotype: What it binds is unknown.

Employing constant-segment primers, 5'RACE generated TCR alpha and TCR beta cDNA libraries bearing sample barcodes and UMIs. TCRdb reprocessed the 5' RACE reads via MiXCR and lists one record per CDR3 protein. Counted here are nearly 200,000 distinct CDR3 sequences, 15% to 20% occurring once; the ten biggest clones make up around 2.4%. Study outcomes and limitations: There were some responding clones in pre-infection memory, which suggested that cross-reactive memory had joined. CD4/CD8 balance characterized clones contracting day 15 to 85, and CD4+ skew characterized later expanders.

This CDR3 is built from 14 residues. The V gene end was trimmed by 2 bases and the J gene end by 2 bases; junction bases not matched to a gene: 0. Germline V gene sequence: CDR1 MNHEY, CDR2 SVGEGT. The genes are TRBV6-2 or TRBV6-3 and TRBJ2-7; 10 nucleotides align to TRBD2. The specimen was PBMCs or a T cell subset sorted from them (not recorded which). The TCR was taken from an adult woman who had mild COVID-19 (a few samples of this study predate the infection). Cell type and time point are not known. The CDR3 DNA follows: TGTGCCAGCAGTTACCTAGCGGGAGCCTACGAGCAGTACTTC. Amino acids: CASSYLAGAYEQYF.